This T cell receptor (beta chain) was found in a study of blood T cell repertoires in COVID-19. Study details: PBMCs, B-cell-depleted T cells, or T cells were the source of the cDNA or gDNA that made up the material.

TCRdb's table, derived via immunoSEQ multiplex PCR, lists solely in-frame clones and lacks some. Among around 390,000 clones listed, approximately 87% were seen once. The CDR3 sequence is 15 residues long. Germline CDR1 LNHDA, CDR2 SQIVND (reference sequence). The J segment lost 7 bases and the V segment lost 6 bases, leaving 8 bases of the junction unmatched. This clone was picked up one time. Enrolled through a virtual design, the participants were between roughly 18 and 90 years of age and came from 24 US areas. In assigning cohorts, the study relied on participant-reported clinical history. All recovered Cohort 3 donors got two negative PCRs, got clearance, or saw symptom resolution.

This TCR derives from a woman in her 50s who had recovered from COVID-19. The V and J genes are TRBV19 and TRBJ1-6; 8 bases map to TRBD1. Source material: PBMCs or T cells enriched from blood (not recorded which). In nucleotides, the CDR3 is TGTGCCAGTAGAGACCAGGGGGCTTCGAATTCACCCCTCCACTTT. Amino acid sequence: CASRDQGASNSPLHF. The whole variable domain, remainder taken from reference TRBV19 and TRBJ1-6, is DGGITQSPKYLFRKEGQNVTLSCEQNLNHDAMYWYRQDPGQGLRLIYYSQIVNDFQKGDIAEGYSVSREKKESFPLTVTSAQKNPTAFYLCASRDQGASNSPLHFGNGTRLTVT.